Presented here are 27 T cell receptor beta chains from one specimen sequenced in a study of blood T cell repertoires in COVID-19. Libraries were prepared by immunoSEQ multiplex PCR; TCRdb keeps only in-frame clonotypes and omits some of them. The table shows around 310,000 clones, with under 90% occurring only once. Sample: PBMCs or T cells enriched from blood (not recorded which). These receptors were collected from a woman under 40 who had recovered from COVID-19.

This clone was found a few times. The rearrangement uses TRBV7-9 and TRBJ1-1; maybe TRBD1 (5 bases). V lost 7 bases and J 2 bases, leaving 17 bases between the germline ends. The germline V gene has CDR1 SEHNR and CDR2 FQNEAQ (reference sequence). The CDR3 contains 15 residues. This CDR3 is CASKDGGGVNTEAFF. The CDR3, as DNA: TGTGCCAGCAAGGACGGTGGAGGGGTTAACACTGAAGCTTTCTTT.

The J gene is TRBJ1-5, the V gene TRBV19, with 9 bases matching TRBD1. The CDR3 has 14 amino acids. In germline, CDR1 is LNHDA, CDR2 SQIVND (reference sequence). Trimming removed 4 bases from V and 4 bases from J; junction bases left unmatched: 2. The CDR3 nucleotides read TGTGCCAGTAGTACGACAGGGGGGAATCAGCCCCAGCATTTT. Translated: CASSTTGGNQPQHF.

The rearrangement joins TRBV5-1 to TRBJ2-1, with D possibly being TRBD2 (6 bases). CDR1 and CDR2 from the germline V gene are SGHRS and YFSETQ. There are 15 residues in the CDR3. Trimming removed 4 bases from V and 3 bases from J, with 14 bases in between. The CDR3 region has the DNA TGCGCCAGCAGCGGGGGGACTTCGTTCTACAATGAGCAGTTCTTC. It yields the protein CASSGGTSFYNEQFF. Using reference TRBV5-1 and TRBJ2-1 for the parts outside the CDR3, the full variable domain is KAGVTQTPRYLIKTRGQQVTLSCSPISGHRSVSWYQQTPGQGLQFLFEYFSETQRNKGNFPGRFSGRQFSNSRSEMNVSTLELGDSALYLCASSGGTSFYNEQFFGPGTRLTVL.

The chain employs TRBV4-2 and TRBJ1-4; D remains unclear. V shed 0 bases and J shed 14 bases, with 19 bases lying between them. Germline CDR1 is LGHNA and CDR2 is YNFKEQ. CDR3 size: 15 residues. CDR3 region: CASSQDMGRAIRLFF. In DNA form, the CDR3 reads TGTGCCAGCAGCCAAGATATGGGGAGGGCGATCAGGCTGTTTTTT.

The rearrangement uses TRBV2 and TRBJ1-4; 9 bases map to TRBD1. Germline CDR1 reads SNHLY; CDR2 reads FYNNEI. CDR3 length: 13 residues. Germline trimming cut 5 bases from V and 10 bases from J; bases unmatched to any gene: 5. The CDR3 DNA sequence: TGTGCCAGCAGTTGGGACAGGGTCGGAAAACTGTTTTTT. This translates into CASSWDRVGKLFF.

The V gene is TRBV3-1 (or the pseudogene TRBV3-2), the J gene TRBJ1-2; TRBD1 aligns across 7 bases. The CDR3 sequence is 13 residues long. Germline V gives CDR1 LGHDT, CDR2 YNNKEL (reference sequence). V lost 6 bases and J lost 4; bases outside the gene matches: 5. CDR3 region: CASSPDRVYGYTF. As DNA, the CDR3 is TGTGCCAGCAGTCCTGACAGGGTCTATGGCTACACCTTC.

The gene calls are TRBV20-1 and TRBJ2-7; 9 bases match TRBD2. The CDR3 spans 17 residues. The J segment lost 5 bases and the V segment lost 3 bases, leaving 17 bases of the junction unmatched. Germline loops: CDR1 DFQATT, CDR2 SNEGSKA (reference sequence). This chain's CDR3 is CSASLVAGAGYSHEQYF. The CDR3 DNA reads as TGCAGTGCTAGTTTAGTAGCGGGAGCAGGATATTCCCACGAGCAGTACTTC.

The table lists this clone with a count of one. The rearrangement links TRBV28 to TRBJ1-3; perhaps TRBD1 as D (5 bases). This CDR3 contains 19 residues. Germline loops: CDR1 MDHEN, CDR2 SYDVKM. V gave up 1 base and J gave up 1 base, with 20 bases separating them. This CDR3 reads CASSLYRGSGIRSGNTIYF. CDR3 nucleotides: TGTGCCAGCAGTTTATATCGTGGGTCAGGGATCAGGTCTGGAAACACCATATATTTT.

The CDR3 DNA reads TGCAGCGTTGAAGGGACAGGGGGAGAAATCTGGACTAGCGGGAGTATTAGAGCATCGTTCTTC. It yields the protein CSVEGTGGEIWTSGSIRASFF. The chain employs TRBV29-1 and TRBJ2-1; the match to TRBD2 covers 13 bases. Trimming cost V 1 base and J 15 bases; bases outside gene matches: 30. CDR3 length: 21 amino acids. Germline values: CDR1 SQVTM, CDR2 ANQGSEA.

The chain joins TRBV27 to TRBJ1-1, with D unclear. The germline V and J ends were trimmed by 8 bases and 4 bases, with 14 bases remaining between them. The CDR3 is 13 residues long. From germline, CDR1 is MNHEY and CDR2 SMNVEV (reference sequence). The CDR3 is CASFLSGATEAFF. The CDR3 DNA sequence: TGTGCCAGCTTCCTCAGCGGAGCCACTGAAGCTTTCTTT.

The chain couples TRBV7-9 to TRBJ1-6; 7 bases map to TRBD1. Trimming cost V 4 bases and J 8 bases; bases outside gene matches: 8. CDR3 size: 15 residues. Germline CDR1 reads SEHNR; CDR2 reads FQNEAQ (reference sequence). CDR3 nucleotide sequence: TGTGCCAGCAGCTCAGACAGGGAATGGGATTCACCCCTCCACTTT. It yields the protein CASSSDREWDSPLHF.

V and J are TRBV11-2 and TRBJ2-7; 9 nucleotides agree with TRBD2. In germline, CDR1 is SGHAT, CDR2 FQNNGV. V lost 5 bases to trimming and J lost 6 bases; unmatched junction nucleotides: 11. This CDR3 region has 15 residues. The CDR3 protein is CASSRLAATEGEQYF. The DNA for the CDR3 is TGTGCCAGCAGCCGACTAGCGGCCACGGAGGGCGAGCAGTACTTC. Filled out from reference TRBV11-2 and TRBJ2-7, the complete variable domain reads EAGVAQSPRYKIIEKRQSVAFWCNPISGHATLYWYQQILGQGPKLLIQFQNNGVVDDSQLPKDRFSAERLKGVDSTLKIQPAKLEDSAVYLCASSRLAATEGEQYFGPGTRLTVT.

The rearrangement uses TRBV15 and TRBJ2-1; no clear D gene. Trimming took 0 bases from V and 10 from J, leaving 13 bases between them. Per the germline V gene, CDR1 is LNHNV and CDR2 is YYDKDF (reference sequence). The CDR3 runs 14 residues. The CDR3 region is CATSRDSVWREQFF. CDR3 coding DNA: TGTGCCACCAGCAGAGATTCGGTGTGGCGGGAGCAGTTCTTC.

The genes are TRBV30 and TRBJ2-1; weak D call: TRBD2 (5 bases). The germline CDR1 and CDR2 sequences are GTSNPN and SVGIG (reference sequence). V lost 1 base, J lost 13 bases, and 11 bases lay in between. CDR3 size: 11 residues. CDR3: CAWSGHEGQFF. The CDR3 DNA follows: TGTGCCTGGAGTGGCCACGAGGGTCAGTTCTTC. Complete variable domain (other parts from reference TRBV30 and TRBJ2-1): SQTIHQWPATLVQPVGSPLSLECTVEGTSNPNLYWYRQAAGRGLQLLFYSVGIGQISSEVPQNLSASRPQDRQFILSSKKLLLSDSGFYLCAWSGHEGQFFGPGTRLTVL.

The V call is TRBV6-5, the J call TRBJ2-7, with 11 bases aligning to TRBD2. This CDR3 has 13 residues. V was pared by 5 bases and J by 9 bases, with 6 bases of the junction left unmatched. Germline lookup yields CDR1 MNHEY and CDR2 SVGAGI. The CDR3 loop reads CASSNSGRAVQYF. The CDR3 nucleotides are TGTGCCAGCAGTAATAGCGGGAGGGCGGTGCAGTACTTC.

The J gene is TRBJ2-7, the V gene TRBV25-1; 9 bases match TRBD1. This CDR3 has 15 residues. Germline assignment: CDR1 MGHDK and CDR2 SYGVNS. The junction had 6 bases not matched to a gene; V was cut back by 2 bases and J by 4 bases. The CDR3 spells CASSEMDRGGYEQYF. The CDR3 DNA follows: TGTGCCAGCAGTGAAATGGACAGGGGAGGGTACGAGCAGTACTTC.

The chain joins TRBV18 to TRBJ1-2; TRBD1 aligns across 8 bases. V was clipped by 3 bases and J by 4 bases; unmatched bases: 4. The V gene's germline CDR1 is KGHSH and CDR2 LQKENI. This CDR3 region has 14 residues. The CDR3 region has the DNA TGTGCCAGCTCACCCAGGGGGCGCCCCTATGGCTACACCTTC. This codes for CASSPRGRPYGYTF.

The count of this clone is one. J is TRBJ1-2 and V is TRBV5-6; unclear D gene. V was pared by 0 bases and J by 8 bases, with 17 bases between. This CDR3 has 15 amino acids. Looked up from germline, CDR1 is SGHDT and CDR2 is YYEEEE. In DNA form, the CDR3 reads TGTGCCAGCAGCTTGGACAATTTCCGCAGTTGGGGCTACACCTTC. Its translation: CASSLDNFRSWGYTF.

The chain joins TRBV5-4 to TRBJ1-2; 7 nucleotides line up with TRBD1. V gave up 2 bases and J gave up 3 bases; unmatched junction bases: 7. This CDR3 is 15 amino acids long. The germline gives CDR1 SGHNT, CDR2 YYREEE (reference sequence). The CDR3 here is CASSLGTENDYGYTF. The DNA for the CDR3 is TGTGCCAGCAGCTTAGGGACAGAAAATGACTATGGCTACACCTTC. Full variable domain (missing parts from reference TRBV5-4 and TRBJ1-2): ETGVTQSPTHLIKTRGQQVTLRCSSQSGHNTVSWYQQALGQGPQFIFQYYREEENGRGNFPPRFSGLQFPNYSSELNVNALELDDSALYLCASSLGTENDYGYTFGSGTRLTVV.

The genes are TRBV7-9 and TRBJ1-2; D is uncertain. Trimming shortened V by 3 bases and J by 3 bases, and 14 bases separated the two germline ends. Germline V gene data show CDR1 as SEHNR and CDR2 as FQNEAQ (reference sequence). This CDR3 comprises 15 residues. This chain's CDR3 is CASSLNPDRDYGYTF. The CDR3 coding sequence is TGTGCCAGCAGCTTGAACCCCGACCGGGACTATGGCTACACCTTC.

The gene calls are TRBV2 and TRBJ1-2; the D gene is possibly TRBD1 (6 bases). Looked up from germline, CDR1 is SNHLY and CDR2 is FYNNEI. V lost 6 bases and J 1 base, leaving 30 bases between the germline ends. This CDR3 comprises 20 residues. The chain's CDR3 is CASRAPGYRETRRVNYGYTF. Written as DNA, the CDR3 is TGTGCCAGCAGAGCGCCTGGGTACAGGGAGACCCGACGGGTTAACTATGGCTACACCTTC. Using reference TRBV2 and TRBJ1-2 for the parts outside the CDR3, the full variable domain is EPEVTQTPSHQVTQMGQEVILRCVPISNHLYFYWYRQILGQKVEFLVSFYNNEISEKSEIFDDQFSVERPDGSNFTLKIRSTKLEDSAMYFCASRAPGYRETRRVNYGYTFGSGTRLTVV.

V is TRBV5-1 and J is TRBJ2-7, with TRBD2 identical over 8 bases. Per germline, CDR1 SGHRS and CDR2 YFSETQ. This CDR3 comprises 18 residues. J lost 3 bases, V lost 5 bases, and 19 bases had no gene match. In DNA form, the CDR3 reads TGCGCCAGCAGTATCGGAATCAAAGCGGGAGTGGAGCTCTACGAGCAGTACTTC. Its translation: CASSIGIKAGVELYEQYF.

V and J are TRBV18 and TRBJ1-5; D not resolved. Germline CDR1 and CDR2: KGHSH and LQKENI. This CDR3 has 14 residues. Trimming shortened V by 2 bases and J by 5 bases, and 10 bases separated the two germline ends. Here the CDR3 reads CASSPGTEHQPQHF. The DNA of the CDR3 is TGTGCCAGCTCACCAGGCACAGAGCATCAGCCCCAGCATTTT.

The J gene is TRBJ2-7, the V gene TRBV10-3; 7 positions agree with TRBD2. CDR3 size: 13 residues. Germline lookup yields CDR1 ENHRY and CDR2 SYGVKD. Trimming took 3 bases from V and 5 from J; bases not matched to a gene: 4. In DNA form, the CDR3 reads TGTGCCATCAGTGAAGTTGGGGGGGACGAGCAGTACTTC. Residues: CAISEVGGDEQYF.

This clone was found once. The V gene is TRBV19, the J gene TRBJ1-2, with 7 bases that match TRBD1. Germline V gene lookup returns CDR1 LNHDA and CDR2 SQIVND (reference sequence). The CDR3 is 14 residues long. J was trimmed by 3 bases and V by 5 bases; bases with no gene match: 6. This CDR3 is CASSLQGKDYGYTF. The CDR3, as DNA: TGTGCCAGTAGTCTACAGGGGAAAGACTATGGCTACACCTTC.

The rearrangement uses TRBV6-5 and TRBJ1-2; D call uncertain. CDR3 length equals 14 residues. The germline V gene encodes CDR1 MNHEY and CDR2 SVGAGI. V lost 3 bases, J lost 3 bases, and 11 bases lay in between. The CDR3 protein is CASSYRQRDYGYTF. DNA for the CDR3: TGTGCCAGCAGTTATCGGCAGAGGGACTATGGCTACACCTTC.

The V and J genes are TRBV28 and TRBJ1-5; 7 bases match TRBD1. CDR3 size: 13 residues. The germline CDR1 and CDR2 sequences are MDHEN and SYDVKM. Trimming at V came to 7 bases and at J to 5 bases, leaving 5 bases not matched to a gene. This CDR3 reads CASIEDRDQPQHF. Written as DNA, the CDR3 is TGTGCCAGCATCGAAGACAGGGATCAGCCCCAGCATTTT.